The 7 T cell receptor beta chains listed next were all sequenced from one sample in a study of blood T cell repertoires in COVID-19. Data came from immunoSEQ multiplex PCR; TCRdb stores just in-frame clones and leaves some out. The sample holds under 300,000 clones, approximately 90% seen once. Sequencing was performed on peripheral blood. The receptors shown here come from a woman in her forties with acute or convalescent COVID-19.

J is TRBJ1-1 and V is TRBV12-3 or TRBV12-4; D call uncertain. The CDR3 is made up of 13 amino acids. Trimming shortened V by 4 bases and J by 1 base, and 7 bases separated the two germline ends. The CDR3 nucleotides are TGTGCCAGCAGTTGGAGGCAGAACACTGAAGCTTTCTTT. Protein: CASSWRQNTEAFF.

The CDR3 DNA is TGTGCCAGCTCACCACCAGTTGTTCTACAAGCTTTCTTT. Its protein is CASSPPVVLQAFF. This chain connects TRBV18 to TRBJ1-1; the D is unclear. Germline CDR1 reads KGHSH; CDR2 reads LQKENI. This CDR3 spans 13 amino acids. The V end was cut by 0 bases, the J end by 9 bases, with 11 bases between.

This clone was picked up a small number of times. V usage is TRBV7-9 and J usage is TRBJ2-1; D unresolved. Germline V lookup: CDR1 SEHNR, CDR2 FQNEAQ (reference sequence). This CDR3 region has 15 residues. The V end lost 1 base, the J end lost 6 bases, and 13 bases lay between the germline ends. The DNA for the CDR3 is TGTGCCAGCAGCTTAGGAGCTTCTATCTTCAATGAGCAGTTCTTC. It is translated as CASSLGASIFNEQFF.

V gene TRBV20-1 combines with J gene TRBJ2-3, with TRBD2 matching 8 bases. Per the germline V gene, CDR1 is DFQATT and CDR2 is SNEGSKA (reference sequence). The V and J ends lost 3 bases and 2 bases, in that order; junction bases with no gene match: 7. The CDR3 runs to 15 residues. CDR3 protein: CSASGPGGDTDTQYF. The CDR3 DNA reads TGCAGTGCTAGTGGGCCGGGGGGGGACACAGATACGCAGTATTTT.

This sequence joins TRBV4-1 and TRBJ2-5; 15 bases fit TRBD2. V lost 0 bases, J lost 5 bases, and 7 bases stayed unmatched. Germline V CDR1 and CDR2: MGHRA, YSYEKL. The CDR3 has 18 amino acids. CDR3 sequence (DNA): TGCGCCAGCAGCCAAGATAGGACTAGCGGGGGGGCCGGGGAGACCCAGTACTTC. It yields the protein CASSQDRTSGGAGETQYF.

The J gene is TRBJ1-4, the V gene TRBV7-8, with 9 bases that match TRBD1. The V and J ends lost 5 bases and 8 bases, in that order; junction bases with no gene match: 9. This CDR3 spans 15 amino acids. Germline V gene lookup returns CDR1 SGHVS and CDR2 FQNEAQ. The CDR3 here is CASSRRRDRAEKLFF. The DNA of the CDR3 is TGTGCCAGCAGCCGTAGGCGGGACAGGGCGGAAAAACTGTTTTTT.

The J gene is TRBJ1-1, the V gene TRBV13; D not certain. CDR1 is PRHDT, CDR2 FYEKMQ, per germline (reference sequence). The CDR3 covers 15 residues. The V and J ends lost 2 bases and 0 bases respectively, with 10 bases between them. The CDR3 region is CASSLYDTMNTEAFF. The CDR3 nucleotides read TGTGCCAGCAGCTTATATGACACCATGAACACTGAAGCTTTCTTT.